This TCR beta chain was identified during a study of blood T cells in healthy people across ages. To note about this clonotype: A read error may be the cause here, since a much bigger clone is one base away.

A second roughly 6 to 11 cycle PCR used barcoded and J-beta primers. Each cDNA was tagged by a template-switch adaptor containing 12 random nucleotides. Each CDR3 protein gets one entry after TCRdb re-called the 5' RACE reads with MiXCR. The sample yields roughly 1.7 million distinct CDR3 sequences, 34% seen once. The CDR3 totals 13 residues. Germline loops: CDR1 SQVTM, CDR2 ANQGSEA. The rearrangement uses TRBV29-1 and TRBJ2-7; 9 nucleotides agree with TRBD2. The sequence was obtained from a woman younger than 45 in good health. The sample taken for sequencing was blood. The CDR3 spells CSIESGRMREQYF. The CDR3 nucleotides are TGCAGCATTGAAAGCGGGAGGATGAGGGAGCAGTACTTC.